The entry that follows covers one T cell receptor (beta chain) sequence. Grouping used clinical history reported by participants in a survey and questionnaire. Donors in Cohort 3 who had recovered were those with two negative PCRs, healthcare professional clearance, or resolution of their symptoms. The data derive from a study of blood T cell repertoires in COVID-19. Study background: PBMCs, B-cell-depleted T cells, or T cells were the source of the cDNA or gDNA that made up the material.

Original analysis: Scientists estimated how many nucleated cells there were by amplifying reference gene primers. The table came from immunoSEQ multiplex PCR; TCRdb's copy has only in-frame clones and leaves some out. The DNA was the basis for D and trimming; V, J and clone size are from that table. The data hold 250,000 to 300,000 clones, with under 90% observed a single time. Germline CDR1 LNHDA, CDR2 SQIVND (reference sequence). With 9 bases clipped from V and 7 bases from J, the junction kept 14 bases outside the gene matches. This CDR3 has 14 amino acids. This receptor was taken from a woman aged 40 to 49 who had recovered from COVID-19. The chain employs TRBV19 and TRBJ1-2; TRBD1 aligns across 7 bases. Sequenced material: PBMCs or T cells enriched from blood (not recorded which). The CDR3 region is CASRETGSSSGYTF. The CDR3 region has the DNA TGTGCCAGCAGGGAGACAGGGTCAAGTTCTGGCTACACCTTC.